A single sample gave rise to the 26 T cell receptor beta chains below, sequenced in a study of a mutant IDH1 vaccine in newly diagnosed glioma. The protocol was immunoSEQ multiplex PCR, while the TCRdb copy is restricted to in-frame clones and leaves out a portion. The sample has around 52,000 clones; 75% to 85% are singletons. Time point defined: week 35, safety follow-up. Vaccine doses each comprised 300 ug of mutant IDH1 20-mer peptide, with topical imiquimod. These TCRs are of unknown antigen specificity. This sample comprised PBMCs, obtained from a glioma patient whose treatment included an IDH1 peptide vaccine. All receptors derive from a man in his forties with glioma.

V gene TRBV27 combines with J gene TRBJ2-7, with 8 bases matching TRBD1. CDR1 and CDR2 from the germline V gene are MNHEY and SMNVEV (reference sequence). The CDR3 extends over 14 amino acids. Trimming at V came to 6 bases and at J to 3 bases, leaving 7 bases not matched to a gene. CDR3: CASRAGQGLYEQYF. In nucleotides, the CDR3 is TGTGCCAGCAGGGCCGGACAGGGACTCTACGAGCAGTACTTC.

The chain combines TRBV5-6 with TRBJ2-7; 14 bases are a match to TRBD2. There are 15 residues in the CDR3. Germline CDR1 SGHDT, CDR2 YYEEEE. V lost 5 bases and J lost 7; bases outside the gene matches: 8. CDR3 DNA sequence: TGTGCCAGCAGTTCCGGACTAGCGGGAGGAGGGGAGCAGTACTTC. Amino acids: CASSSGLAGGGEQYF.

The CDR3 protein is CATSRDRPSGGEKLFF. CDR3 nucleotides: TGTGCCACCAGCAGAGATCGGCCCTCCGGGGGAGAAAAACTGTTTTTT. This chain joins TRBV15 and TRBJ1-4; D is perhaps TRBD1 (5 bases). V was clipped by 0 bases and J by 8 bases, with 16 bases between them. The CDR3 sequence is 16 residues long. The germline gives CDR1 LNHNV, CDR2 YYDKDF (reference sequence).

This chain connects TRBV7-2 to TRBJ2-3; tentative D call: TRBD2 (6 bases). This CDR3 has 16 amino acids. With 1 base removed from V and 2 bases from J, the gap between germline ends came to 13 bases. Germline V gene data show CDR1 as SGHTA and CDR2 as FQGNSA. The CDR3 nucleotides are TGTGCCAGCAGCTTAGTGGGGGGATGGTACACAGATACGCAGTATTTT. Protein: CASSLVGGWYTDTQYF.

This clone was seen a handful of times. The chain is built from TRBV4-1 and TRBJ2-1; D is undetermined. The germline gives CDR1 MGHRA, CDR2 YSYEKL. This CDR3 is built from 11 residues. The ends were cut back, 1 base at V and 6 bases at J, with 1 base in the middle. The CDR3 DNA follows: TGCGCCAGCAGCCAAGGCAATGAGCAGTTCTTC. It encodes CASSQGNEQFF.

The chain has TRBV7-9 and TRBJ1-4; possible D gene TRBD1, 6 bases. Germline V gene sequence: CDR1 SEHNR, CDR2 FQNEAQ (reference sequence). V was trimmed by 8 bases and J by 8 bases, leaving 12 bases between them. The CDR3 runs 12 residues. The CDR3 here is CASEGVVEKLFF. The DNA for the CDR3 is TGTGCCAGCGAGGGGGTAGTCGAAAAACTGTTTTTT.

This clone was observed a few times. The chain recombines TRBV5-1 with TRBJ2-5; the match to TRBD2 covers 13 bases. In germline, CDR1 is SGHRS, CDR2 YFSETQ. Germline trimming cut 4 bases from V and 2 bases from J; bases unmatched to any gene: 5. The CDR3 totals 16 residues. For the CDR3, the DNA is TGCGCCAGCAGCAGACTAGCGGGGGGTCCTCAAGAGACCCAGTACTTC. Encoded protein: CASSRLAGGPQETQYF.

This chain links TRBV28 with TRBJ1-1; no clear D. The CDR3 has 15 residues. Germline V gives CDR1 MDHEN, CDR2 SYDVKM. V was pared by 5 bases and J by 5 bases, with 18 bases between. The CDR3, as DNA: TGTGCCAGCAGTACTAACTTTCGAGAAGAGACTGAAGCTTTCTTT. Its protein product is CASSTNFREETEAFF.

This clone was seen once. The V and J genes are TRBV7-9 and TRBJ2-3; D is uncertain. The CDR3 is made up of 12 amino acids. Germline lookup yields CDR1 SEHNR and CDR2 FQNEAQ (reference sequence). Trimming took off 2 bases at V and 2 bases at J, with 2 bases between the two ends. The CDR3 spells CASSLFTDTQYF. The CDR3 bases are TGTGCCAGCAGCTTATTCACAGATACGCAGTATTTT.

This clone appeared a few times. The genes are TRBV5-5 and TRBJ2-5, with TRBD2 as a possible D gene (5 bases). Germline values: CDR1 SGHKS, CDR2 YYEKEE (reference sequence). CDR3 length: 14 amino acids. The V end was cut by 3 bases, the J end by 2 bases, with 11 bases between. CDR3 nucleotides: TGTGCCAGCAGCTGGCGGGCAGTTCAAGAGACCCAGTACTTC. This codes for CASSWRAVQETQYF. The full variable domain, rest sourced from reference TRBV5-5 and TRBJ2-5, is DAGVTQSPTHLIKTRGQQVTLRCSPISGHKSVSWYQQVLGQGPQFIFQYYEKEERGRGNFPDRFSARQFPNYSSELNVNALLLGDSALYLCASSWRAVQETQYFGPGTRLLVL.

V usage is TRBV2 and J usage is TRBJ2-3; D may be TRBD1 or TRBD2 (5 bases each). This CDR3 contains 17 residues. Germline V lookup: CDR1 SNHLY, CDR2 FYNNEI. V lost 0 bases, J lost 0 bases, and 13 bases lay in between. This CDR3 reads CASSEAGPVASTDTQYF. DNA for the CDR3: TGTGCCAGCAGTGAAGCGGGACCTGTTGCTAGCACAGATACGCAGTATTTT.

This clone has only a few counts. The chain combines TRBV2 with TRBJ1-1; D is unresolved. The CDR3 has 13 residues. Germline V lookup: CDR1 SNHLY, CDR2 FYNNEI. V was pared by 6 bases and J by 7 bases, with 15 bases between. The CDR3 DNA is TGTGCCAGCAGCCCCGGGCCGCGGGGTGAAGCTTTCTTT. It yields the protein CASSPGPRGEAFF.

This chain uses TRBV6-1 with TRBJ1-5, with 11 nucleotides matching TRBD1. There are 15 residues in the CDR3. V shed 6 bases and J 6 bases; nucleotides not matched to a gene: 7. CDR1 and CDR2 (germline): MNHNS, SASEGT. CDR3 loop: CASSRDRGLSQPQHF. CDR3 nucleotides: TGTGCCAGCAGCCGGGACAGGGGGTTGAGTCAGCCCCAGCATTTT.

As regards this clone: The sample carries other DNA sequences with the same CDR3. This rearrangement joins TRBV6-5 to TRBJ2-5; weak D call: TRBD2 (6 bases). The CDR3 is made up of 15 amino acids. V gave up 0 bases and J gave up 4 bases, with 12 bases separating them. Germline values: CDR1 MNHEY, CDR2 SVGAGI. The CDR3 coding sequence is TGTGCCAGCAGTTACTCATGGGGGGTCGGAGAGACCCAGTACTTC. Protein product: CASSYSWGVGETQYF.

The rearrangement joins TRBV11-3 to TRBJ1-5, with D tentatively TRBD1 (5 bases). V lost 2 bases and J lost 7, with 15 bases in between. Looked up from germline, CDR1 is SGHNT and CDR2 is YENEEA. This CDR3 is 15 amino acids long. The CDR3 is CASSLLSRVKQPQHF. Written as DNA, the CDR3 is TGTGCCAGCAGCTTATTGTCCAGGGTGAAGCAGCCCCAGCATTTT.

CDR3 DNA sequence: TGTGCCAGCAGTGCAGCGGGAGAGATTAGGTCCTACGAGCAGTACTTC. It encodes CASSAAGEIRSYEQYF. The V call is TRBV5-6, the J call TRBJ2-7; the match to TRBD2 covers 8 bases. J gave up 1 base and V 5 bases, and 11 bases lay outside the gene matches. The CDR3 covers 16 residues. Germline V gene data show CDR1 as SGHDT and CDR2 as YYEEEE.

The V gene is TRBV5-1, the J gene TRBJ2-3; TRBD2 matches at 9 bases. The CDR3 extends over 15 amino acids. From germline, CDR1 is SGHRS and CDR2 YFSETQ. Unmatched junction bases numbered 9, after V lost 4 bases and J lost 6 bases. In DNA form, the CDR3 reads TGCGCCAGCAGCGGTTTAGCGGGAGAGGCTGATACGCAGTATTTT. Protein: CASSGLAGEADTQYF.

This clone appeared once. V usage is TRBV29-1 and J usage is TRBJ2-1, with 13 bases lining up with TRBD2. V trimming: 6 bases; J trimming: 0 bases; junction bases outside the gene matches: 2. The CDR3 is 15 amino acids. CDR1 SQVTM and CDR2 ANQGSEA come from the germline V gene. The CDR3 DNA reads TGCAGCGTCCGGACTAGCGGGAGCTCCTACAATGAGCAGTTCTTC. Protein: CSVRTSGSSYNEQFF.

The genes are TRBV30 and TRBJ2-6; 8 bases align to TRBD2. Germline trimming cut 2 bases from V and 0 bases from J; bases unmatched to any gene: 6. Germline assignment: CDR1 GTSNPN and CDR2 SVGIG (reference sequence). This CDR3 has 17 residues. The CDR3 region has the DNA TGTGCCTGGAGTCAGGGAAGCGGGAGCTCTGGGGCCAACGTCCTGACTTTC. Protein sequence: CAWSQGSGSSGANVLTF.

CDR3 residues: CASSPTGRTNEKLFF. In DNA form, the CDR3 reads TGTGCCAGCTCTCCCACGGGGAGAACTAATGAAAAACTGTTTTTT. The rearrangement joins TRBV7-9 to TRBJ1-4; D is ambiguous. The CDR3 length is 15 residues. V was clipped by 8 bases and J by 1 base, with 14 bases between them. CDR1 and CDR2 (germline): SEHNR, FQNEAQ (reference sequence).

This clone was seen only a few times. V is TRBV25-1 and J is TRBJ1-5; 8 bases line up with TRBD1. The CDR3 spans 14 residues. CDR1 and CDR2 (germline): MGHDK, SYGVNS. The trim removed 4 bases at V and 5 bases at J, leaving 4 bases unmatched. CDR3: CASSASTGDQPQHF. In nucleotides, the CDR3 is TGTGCCAGCAGTGCCTCGACAGGGGATCAGCCCCAGCATTTT.

The CDR3 reads CASSHSTERTEAFF. Written as DNA, the CDR3 is TGTGCCAGCAGCCACTCGACAGAACGGACTGAAGCTTTCTTT. The genes are TRBV6-5 and TRBJ1-1; tentative D call: TRBD1 (5 bases). From germline, CDR1 is MNHEY and CDR2 SVGAGI. The CDR3 has 14 amino acids. The V end was cut by 6 bases, the J end by 5 bases, with 16 bases between.

The chain recombines TRBV14 with TRBJ2-2; possible D gene TRBD2, 5 bases. V shed 4 bases and J shed 6 bases, with 18 bases lying between them. Germline assignment: CDR1 SGHDN and CDR2 FVKESK. There are 16 residues in the CDR3. CDR3 in DNA: TGTGCCAGCAGCCCACTTGGCGGGCTATTCGCCGGGGAGCTGTTTTTT. Translation: CASSPLGGLFAGELFF.

The rearrangement uses TRBV7-9 and TRBJ2-1; D not certain. V lost 5 bases and J lost 6, with 5 bases in between. This CDR3 spans 11 amino acids. Germline V gene sequence: CDR1 SEHNR, CDR2 FQNEAQ (reference sequence). The CDR3 is CASSRVNEQFF. The CDR3 nucleotides read TGTGCCAGCAGCAGGGTCAATGAGCAGTTCTTC.

This clone occurred once. The gene calls are TRBV5-1 and TRBJ1-4; a possible D gene is TRBD1 (5 bases). CDR3 length: 15 residues. Per germline, CDR1 SGHRS and CDR2 YFSETQ. The V end was cut by 4 bases, the J end by 5 bases, with 15 bases between. For the CDR3, the DNA is TGCGCCAGCAGCGTGGACTGGGGCGAGAATGAAAAACTGTTTTTT. It specifies CASSVDWGENEKLFF.

V gene TRBV18 combines with J gene TRBJ1-1; 9 bases fit TRBD1. After removal of 5 bases from V and 5 bases from J, the junction contained 9 bases not matched to a gene. CDR3 length: 15 amino acids. CDR1 and CDR2 (germline): KGHSH, LQKENI. The DNA of the CDR3 is TGTGCCAGCTCATACGACGGGACAGGGATAACTGAAGCTTTCTTT. Translating gives CASSYDGTGITEAFF. The entire variable domain, with the rest obtained from reference TRBV18 and TRBJ1-1, is as follows: NAGVMQNPRHLVRRRGQEARLRCSPMKGHSHVYWYRQLPEEGLKFMVYLQKENIIDESGMPKERFSAEFPKEGPSILRIQQVVRGDSAAYFCASSYDGTGITEAFFGQGTRLTVV.